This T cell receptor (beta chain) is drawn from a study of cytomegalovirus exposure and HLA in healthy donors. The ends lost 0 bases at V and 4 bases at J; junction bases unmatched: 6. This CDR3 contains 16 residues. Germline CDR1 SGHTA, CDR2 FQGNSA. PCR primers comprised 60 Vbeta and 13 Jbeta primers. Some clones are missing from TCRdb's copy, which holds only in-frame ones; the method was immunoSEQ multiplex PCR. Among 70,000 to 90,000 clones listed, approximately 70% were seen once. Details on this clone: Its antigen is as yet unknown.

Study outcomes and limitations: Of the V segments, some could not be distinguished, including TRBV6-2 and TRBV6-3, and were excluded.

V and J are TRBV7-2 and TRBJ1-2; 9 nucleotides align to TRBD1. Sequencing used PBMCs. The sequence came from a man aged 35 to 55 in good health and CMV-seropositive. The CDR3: CASSLAVTGGLYGYTF. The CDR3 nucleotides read TGTGCCAGCAGCTTAGCGGTCACAGGGGGCCTCTATGGCTACACCTTC.